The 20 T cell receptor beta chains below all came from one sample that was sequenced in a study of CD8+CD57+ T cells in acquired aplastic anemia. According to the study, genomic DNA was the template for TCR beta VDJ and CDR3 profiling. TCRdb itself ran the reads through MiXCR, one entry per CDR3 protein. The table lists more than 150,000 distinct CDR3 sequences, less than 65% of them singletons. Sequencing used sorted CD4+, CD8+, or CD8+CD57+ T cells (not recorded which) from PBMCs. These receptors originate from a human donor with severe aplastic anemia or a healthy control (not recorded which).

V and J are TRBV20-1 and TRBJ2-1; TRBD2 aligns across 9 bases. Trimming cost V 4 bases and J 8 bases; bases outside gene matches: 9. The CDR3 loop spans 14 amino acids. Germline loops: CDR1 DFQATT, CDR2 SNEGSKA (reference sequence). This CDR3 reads CSANGGLARDEQFF. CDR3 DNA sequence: TGCAGTGCTAACGGCGGACTAGCGAGGGATGAGCAGTTCTTC.

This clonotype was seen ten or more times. The CDR3 reads CASSRSINYEQYF. As DNA, the CDR3 is TGTGCCAGCTCCAGGTCGATTAACTACGAGCAGTACTTC. The rearrangement uses TRBV7-9 and TRBJ2-7; no clear D. This CDR3 spans 13 amino acids. Looked up from germline, CDR1 is SEHNR and CDR2 is FQNEAQ (reference sequence). Between the trimmed V and J ends, which lost 8 bases and 3 bases, there was a span of 14 bases.

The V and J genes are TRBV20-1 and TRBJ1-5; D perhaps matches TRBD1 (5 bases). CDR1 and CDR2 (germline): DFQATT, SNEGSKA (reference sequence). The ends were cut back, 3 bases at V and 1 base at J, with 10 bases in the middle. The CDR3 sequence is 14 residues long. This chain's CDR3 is CSASPRGSNQPQHF. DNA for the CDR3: TGCAGTGCTAGTCCCCGGGGCAGCAATCAGCCCCAGCATTTT.

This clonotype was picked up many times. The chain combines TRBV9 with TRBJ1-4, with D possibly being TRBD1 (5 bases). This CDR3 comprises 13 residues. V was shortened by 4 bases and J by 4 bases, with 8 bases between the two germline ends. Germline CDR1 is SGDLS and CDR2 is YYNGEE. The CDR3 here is CASSPDSNEKLFF. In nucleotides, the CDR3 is TGTGCCAGCAGCCCCGACAGTAATGAAAAACTGTTTTTT.

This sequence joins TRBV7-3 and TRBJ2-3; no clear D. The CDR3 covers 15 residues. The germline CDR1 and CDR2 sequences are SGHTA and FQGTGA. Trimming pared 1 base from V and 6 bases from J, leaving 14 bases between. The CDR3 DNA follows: TGTGCCAGCAGCTTAATCCTTGGTCCTCAGGATACGCAGTATTTT. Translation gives CASSLILGPQDTQYF.

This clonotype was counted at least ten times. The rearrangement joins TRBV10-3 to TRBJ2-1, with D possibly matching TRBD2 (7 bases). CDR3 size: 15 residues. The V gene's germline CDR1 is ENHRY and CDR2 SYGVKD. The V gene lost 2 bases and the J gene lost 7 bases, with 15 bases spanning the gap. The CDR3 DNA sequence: TGTGCCATCAGTGAGACGGCAGGGGAGGGGAATGAGCAGTTCTTC. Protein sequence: CAISETAGEGNEQFF.

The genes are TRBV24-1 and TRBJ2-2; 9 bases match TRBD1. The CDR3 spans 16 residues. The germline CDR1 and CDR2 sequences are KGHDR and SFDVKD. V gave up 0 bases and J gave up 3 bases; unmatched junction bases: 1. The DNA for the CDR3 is TGTGCCACCAGTGATTTGCGACAGGGGGACACCGGGGAGCTGTTTTTT. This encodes CATSDLRQGDTGELFF.

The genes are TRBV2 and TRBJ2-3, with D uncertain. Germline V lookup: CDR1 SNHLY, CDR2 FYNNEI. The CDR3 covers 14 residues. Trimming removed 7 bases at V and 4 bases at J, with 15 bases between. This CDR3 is CASNTGPSADTQYF. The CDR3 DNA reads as TGTGCCAGCAATACTGGTCCCTCCGCAGATACGCAGTATTTT.

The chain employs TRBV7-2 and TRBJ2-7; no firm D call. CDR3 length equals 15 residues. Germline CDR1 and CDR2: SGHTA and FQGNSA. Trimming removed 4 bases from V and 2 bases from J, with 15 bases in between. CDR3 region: CASSSRVSEAYEQYF. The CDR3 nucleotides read TGTGCCAGCAGCTCTAGGGTTTCCGAAGCCTACGAGCAGTACTTC.

DNA for the CDR3: TGTGCCAGTAGTATAACAACGTTCACCCTTGGGGCCAACGTCCTGACTTTC. Translated, it gives CASSITTFTLGANVLTF. This chain uses TRBV19 with TRBJ2-6; D is ambiguous. Germline values: CDR1 LNHDA, CDR2 SQIVND (reference sequence). The CDR3 runs 17 residues. V lost 2 bases to trimming and J lost 3 bases, with 14 bases between them.

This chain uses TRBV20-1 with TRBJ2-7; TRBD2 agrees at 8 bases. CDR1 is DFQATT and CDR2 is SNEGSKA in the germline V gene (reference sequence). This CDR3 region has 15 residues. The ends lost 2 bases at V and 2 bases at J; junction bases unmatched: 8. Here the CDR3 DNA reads TGCAGTGCTAGAAAGGCCGGGACTAGAACCTACGAGCAGTACTTC. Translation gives CSARKAGTRTYEQYF.

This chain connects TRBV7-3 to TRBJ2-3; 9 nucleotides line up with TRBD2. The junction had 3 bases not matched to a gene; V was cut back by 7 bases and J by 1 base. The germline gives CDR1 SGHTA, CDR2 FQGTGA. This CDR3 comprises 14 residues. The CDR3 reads CASMAGGGTDTQYF. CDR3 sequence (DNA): TGTGCCAGCATGGCGGGGGGGGGCACAGATACGCAGTATTTT.

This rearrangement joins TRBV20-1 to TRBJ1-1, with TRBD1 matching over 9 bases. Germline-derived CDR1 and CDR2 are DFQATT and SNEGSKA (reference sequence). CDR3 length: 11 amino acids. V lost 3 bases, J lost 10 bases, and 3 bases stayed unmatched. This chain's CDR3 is CSASKTGGAFF. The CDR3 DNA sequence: TGCAGTGCTAGCAAGACAGGGGGAGCTTTCTTT.

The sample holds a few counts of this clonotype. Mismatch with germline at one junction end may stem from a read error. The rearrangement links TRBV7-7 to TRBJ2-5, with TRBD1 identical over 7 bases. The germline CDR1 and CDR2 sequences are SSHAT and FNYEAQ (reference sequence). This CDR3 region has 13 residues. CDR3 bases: TGTGCTAGCAGCCTGGACAGGACCGAGACCCAGTACTTC. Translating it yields CASSLDRTETQYF.

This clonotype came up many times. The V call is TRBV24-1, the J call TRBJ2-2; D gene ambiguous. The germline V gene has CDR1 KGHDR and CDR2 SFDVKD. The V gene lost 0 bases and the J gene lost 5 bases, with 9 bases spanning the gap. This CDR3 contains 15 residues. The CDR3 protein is CATSDLQTGTGELFF. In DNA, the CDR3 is TGTGCCACCAGTGATTTGCAGACCGGAACCGGGGAGCTGTTTTTT.

CDR3: CASSLGGLDTQYF. The CDR3 DNA follows: TGTGCCAGCAGCTTAGGAGGGTTAGATACGCAGTATTTT. The rearrangement links TRBV7-6 to TRBJ2-3, with a possible D match to TRBD2 (5 bases). Germline CDR1 reads SGHVS; CDR2 reads FNYEAQ. The CDR3 covers 13 residues. V was cut by 1 base and J by 5 bases, with 7 bases left in between.

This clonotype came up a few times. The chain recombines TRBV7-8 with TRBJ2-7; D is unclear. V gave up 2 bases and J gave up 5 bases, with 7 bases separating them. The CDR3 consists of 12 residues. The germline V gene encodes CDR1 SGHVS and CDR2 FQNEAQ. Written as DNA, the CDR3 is TGTGCCAGCAGCTTAATTCGCCACGAGCAGTACTTC. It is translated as CASSLIRHEQYF.

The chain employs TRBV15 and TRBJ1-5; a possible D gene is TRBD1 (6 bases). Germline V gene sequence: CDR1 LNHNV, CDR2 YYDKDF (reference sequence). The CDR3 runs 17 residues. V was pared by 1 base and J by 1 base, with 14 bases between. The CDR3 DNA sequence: TGTGCCACCAGCAGAGGCAGGGGACCCACCAGCAATCAGCCCCAGCATTTT. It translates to CATSRGRGPTSNQPQHF.

The CDR3 bases are TGTGCCAGCAGCCAAGGTCTAAATAGGGCTGAAGCTTTCTTT. Translated, it gives CASSQGLNRAEAFF. This sequence joins TRBV14 and TRBJ1-1; unclear D gene. Trimming shortened V by 1 base and J by 6 bases, and 12 bases separated the two germline ends. The germline gives CDR1 SGHDN, CDR2 FVKESK. The CDR3 consists of 14 residues.

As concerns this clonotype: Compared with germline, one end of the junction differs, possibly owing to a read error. CDR3 nucleotide sequence: TGTGCCAGCAGCTGGACCATGGGCGGTTCCTACGAGCAGTACTTC. It translates to CASSWTMGGSYEQYF. V and J are TRBV5-1 and TRBJ2-7; D is ambiguous. CDR1 is SGHRS, CDR2 YFSETQ, per germline. The CDR3 sequence is 15 residues long.